The next 28 T cell receptor beta chains were all read from a single sample in a study of T cell changes during pregnancy in multiple sclerosis. This table comes from immunoSEQ multiplex PCR, and its TCRdb copy is limited to in-frame clones, with some not included. The sample holds roughly 50,000 clones, 85% to 95% seen once. The sequences come from CD4+ T cells from peripheral blood mononuclear cells, collected in the third trimester of pregnancy. The receptors stem from a female donor with multiple sclerosis, enrolled in a pregnancy study.

The chain has TRBV5-1 and TRBJ2-7, with 7 bases matching TRBD2. CDR1 is SGHRS and CDR2 is YFSETQ in the germline V gene. Trimming at V came to 0 bases and at J to 7 bases, leaving 4 bases not matched to a gene. CDR3 length: 13 amino acids. The CDR3 protein is CASSLGGREEQYF. For the CDR3, the DNA is TGCGCCAGCAGCTTGGGTGGGAGGGAAGAGCAGTACTTC.

This sequence joins TRBV2 and TRBJ1-2, with a weak D call TRBD1 (6 bases). Germline V lookup: CDR1 SNHLY, CDR2 FYNNEI. The CDR3 sequence is 14 residues long. Trimming took off 2 bases at V and 4 bases at J, with 11 bases between the two ends. The CDR3 region has the DNA TGTGCCAGCAGTGAATACAGGGCCTCCTATGGCTACACCTTC. Amino acids: CASSEYRASYGYTF. The entire variable domain, with the rest obtained from reference TRBV2 and TRBJ1-2, is as follows: EPEVTQTPSHQVTQMGQEVILRCVPISNHLYFYWYRQILGQKVEFLVSFYNNEISEKSEIFDDQFSVERPDGSNFTLKIRSTKLEDSAMYFCASSEYRASYGYTFGSGTRLTVV.

The V and J genes are TRBV28 and TRBJ2-4; 8 bases line up with TRBD2. Per germline, CDR1 MDHEN and CDR2 SYDVKM. The J segment lost 6 bases and the V segment lost 5 bases, leaving 12 bases of the junction unmatched. This CDR3 is built from 16 residues. This CDR3 is CASSQSAGGRGNIQYF. In nucleotides, the CDR3 is TGTGCCAGCAGTCAAAGCGCGGGGGGCCGGGGAAACATTCAGTACTTC.

The J gene is TRBJ2-1, the V gene TRBV29-1; 7 bases line up with TRBD2. The V gene end was trimmed by 3 bases and the J gene end by 3 bases; junction bases not matched to a gene: 11. The CDR3 length is 16 residues. Germline lookup yields CDR1 SQVTM and CDR2 ANQGSEA. The CDR3 region has the DNA TGCAGCGTTGACCCCCCGGGGAGGGCACGCTACAATGAGCAGTTCTTC. It translates to CSVDPPGRARYNEQFF.

This chain links TRBV10-3 with TRBJ1-1; TRBD1 matches 7 bases. Trimming took 6 bases from V and 0 from J; bases not matched to a gene: 7. Germline V gene lookup returns CDR1 ENHRY and CDR2 SYGVKD. The CDR3 length is 15 residues. The CDR3 region has the DNA TGTGCCATCAGGGAACAGGGGCCCTTGAACACTGAAGCTTTCTTT. The encoded protein is CAIREQGPLNTEAFF.

The V call is TRBV5-1, the J call TRBJ2-2; perhaps TRBD2 as D (5 bases). The V and J ends lost 7 bases and 4 bases respectively, with 17 bases between them. The germline V gene has CDR1 SGHRS and CDR2 YFSETQ. The CDR3 is 15 amino acids. The CDR3 DNA follows: TGCGCCAGCCACTCCTTGGGCGGGCCCACCGGGGAGCTGTTTTTT. Amino acids: CASHSLGGPTGELFF.

The chain combines TRBV6-1 with TRBJ2-1; TRBD1 matches at 9 bases. CDR1 is MNHNS and CDR2 is SASEGT in the germline V gene. This CDR3 comprises 15 residues. V lost 5 bases, J lost 2 bases, and 4 bases stayed unmatched. The CDR3 loop is CASSTDRGAYNEQFF. CDR3 nucleotide sequence: TGTGCCAGCAGTACCGACAGGGGGGCCTACAATGAGCAGTTCTTC.

The V and J genes are TRBV19 and TRBJ1-2; no definite D call. CDR1 LNHDA and CDR2 SQIVND come from the germline V gene (reference sequence). The CDR3 totals 11 residues. Trimming stripped 8 bases from V and 4 bases from J, with 8 bases between. CDR3 in DNA: TGTGCCAGTGGAGAGTCCTATGGCTACACCTTC. Protein sequence: CASGESYGYTF.

The chain employs TRBV25-1 and TRBJ2-3; D ambiguous. CDR1 is MGHDK and CDR2 is SYGVNS in the germline V gene. This CDR3 region has 13 residues. With 2 bases removed from V and 2 bases from J, the gap between germline ends came to 5 bases. In nucleotides, the CDR3 is TGTGCCAGCAGTGAAAGAGCCACAGATACGCAGTATTTT. Its translation: CASSERATDTQYF. Full variable domain (outside the CDR3, taken from reference TRBV25-1 and TRBJ2-3): EADIYQTPRYLVIGTGKKITLECSQTMGHDKMYWYQQDPGMELHLIHYSYGVNSTEKGDLSSESTVSRIRTEHFPLTLESARPSHTSQYLCASSERATDTQYFGPGTRLTVL.

The gene calls are TRBV1 and TRBJ2-3; the DNA was not compared with TRBD2, the D call given in the table. TRBV1 counts as a pseudogene. The CDR3 is made up of 16 amino acids. CDR3 protein: CTSSQVWGTSTDTQYF. The CDR3 DNA is TGCACCAGCAGCCAAGTGTGGGGGACTAGCACAGATACGCAGTATTTT.

The chain links TRBV18 to TRBJ1-1, with a weak D call TRBD1 (5 bases). The V end was cut by 2 bases, the J end by 4 bases, with 14 bases between. The CDR3 extends over 15 amino acids. The germline CDR1 and CDR2 sequences are KGHSH and LQKENI. The CDR3 sequence is CASSPGGGKGTEAFF. Here the CDR3 DNA reads TGTGCCAGCTCACCAGGCGGGGGGAAGGGCACTGAAGCTTTCTTT.

The chain is built from TRBV6-4 and TRBJ2-2; no firm D call. CDR3 length: 13 amino acids. The V and J ends lost 6 bases and 8 bases respectively, with 13 bases between them. The germline gives CDR1 MRHNA, CDR2 SNTAGT. CDR3 loop: CASSFEVGGELFF. The CDR3 DNA reads TGTGCCAGCAGCTTCGAGGTTGGAGGGGAGCTGTTTTTT.

The genes are TRBV9 and TRBJ1-4, with 9 bases identical to TRBD1. CDR1 is SGDLS, CDR2 YYNGEE, per germline. The CDR3 totals 16 residues. Trimming cost V 0 bases and J 4 bases; bases outside gene matches: 4. CDR3 residues: CASSVGQGVINEKLFF. The CDR3 DNA reads as TGTGCCAGCAGCGTAGGACAGGGGGTAATTAATGAAAAACTGTTTTTT.

This clone was detected once. The rearrangement joins TRBV5-6 to TRBJ1-1; 8 bases map to TRBD1. Germline V gives CDR1 SGHDT, CDR2 YYEEEE. The CDR3 spans 14 residues. V lost 4 bases, J lost 14 bases, and 16 bases stayed unmatched. The CDR3 reads CASSQYSGQGLGFF. CDR3 nucleotides: TGTGCCAGCAGCCAGTACAGTGGACAGGGTTTAGGCTTCTTT.

The count of this clone is one. The chain carries TRBV7-3 and TRBJ2-1; D may be TRBD2 (5 bases). CDR3 length: 15 amino acids. Trimming took off 5 bases at V and 0 bases at J, with 11 bases between the two ends. Looked up from germline, CDR1 is SGHTA and CDR2 is FQGTGA. The CDR3 DNA follows: TGTGCCAGCAGCCGGACTCAGAGCTCCTACAATGAGCAGTTCTTC. Amino acid sequence: CASSRTQSSYNEQFF.

This clone came up once. This chain joins TRBV27 and TRBJ1-5, with unresolved D. Germline CDR1 and CDR2: MNHEY and SMNVEV (reference sequence). This CDR3 is 15 amino acids long. V shed 2 bases and J shed 7 bases, with 15 bases lying between them. The DNA of the CDR3 is TGTGCCAGCAGTTTAAGGCAGTCCCTCGGGCAGCCCCAGCATTTT. This gives the protein CASSLRQSLGQPQHF.

This clone was picked up one time. The chain carries TRBV5-6 and TRBJ2-5; 10 bases are shared with TRBD1. V lost 3 bases, J lost 2 bases, and 7 bases stayed unmatched. Per the germline V gene, CDR1 is SGHDT and CDR2 is YYEEEE. The CDR3 loop spans 16 amino acids. The CDR3 DNA is TGTGCCAGCAGCTCGGGACAGGGGACTATACAAGAGACCCAGTACTTC. Translating gives CASSSGQGTIQETQYF.

The V and J genes are TRBV6-1 and TRBJ2-3; 10 bases agree with TRBD2. Germline CDR1 MNHNS, CDR2 SASEGT. The junction had 4 bases not matched to a gene; V was cut back by 3 bases and J by 1 base. CDR3 length: 16 amino acids. The CDR3 bases are TGTGCCAGCAGTGAGATGGGGACTAGCGGCACAGATACGCAGTATTTT. Encoded protein: CASSEMGTSGTDTQYF.

This clone is a singleton in its sample. The CDR3 region is CASSRGEGLGYTF. For the CDR3, the DNA is TGTGCCAGCAGCCGAGGGGAGGGCCTTGGCTACACCTTC. This chain connects TRBV25-1 to TRBJ1-2, with D perhaps TRBD1 (5 bases). Per the germline V gene, CDR1 is MGHDK and CDR2 is SYGVNS. Trimming took off 6 bases at V and 7 bases at J, with 15 bases between the two ends. The CDR3 contains 13 residues.

This clone has only one observation. CDR3 DNA: TGTGCCAGCAGCCTCTGGGCTAGCGGGGTTGGTACGCAGTATTTT. Its translation: CASSLWASGVGTQYF. The chain joins TRBV9 to TRBJ2-3; 9 bases map to TRBD2. Per the germline V gene, CDR1 is SGDLS and CDR2 is YYNGEE. There are 15 residues in the CDR3. Trimming removed 4 bases from V and 8 bases from J; junction bases left unmatched: 11. Full variable domain (missing parts from reference TRBV9 and TRBJ2-3): DSGVTQTPKHLITATGQRVTLRCSPRSGDLSVYWYQQSLDQGLQFLIQYYNGEERAKGNILERFSAQQFPDLHSELNLSSLELGDSALYFCASSLWASGVGTQYFGPGTRLTVL.

This rearrangement joins TRBV30 to TRBJ2-6, with D possibly matching TRBD1 (6 bases). CDR3 length: 21 residues. Germline CDR1 reads GTSNPN; CDR2 reads SVGIG (reference sequence). CDR3 nucleotides: TGTGCAACTGAACAAGACCATAGGGGGAGTATACAGTCCTCTGGGGCCAACGTCCTGACTTTC. It yields the protein CATEQDHRGSIQSSGANVLTF.

This chain connects TRBV11-3 to TRBJ2-3; 10 nucleotides align to TRBD2. V dropped 4 bases and J dropped 7; count of bases not matched to a gene: 8. This CDR3 comprises 15 residues. Looked up from germline, CDR1 is SGHNT and CDR2 is YENEEA. The CDR3: CASSSSSGSSYTQYF. The DNA for the CDR3 is TGTGCCAGCAGCTCATCTAGCGGGAGTTCGTATACGCAGTATTTT. Filled out from reference TRBV11-3 and TRBJ2-3, the complete variable domain reads EAGVVQSPRYKIIEKKQPVAFWCNPISGHNTLYWYLQNLGQGPELLIRYENEEAVDDSQLPKDRFSAERLKGVDSTLKIQPAELGDSAVYLCASSSSSGSSYTQYFGPGTRLTVL.

This clone was observed once. This chain connects TRBV9 to TRBJ1-4; 7 bases are shared with TRBD1. In germline, CDR1 is SGDLS, CDR2 YYNGEE. The CDR3 has 14 amino acids. The ends lost 4 bases at V and 5 bases at J; junction bases unmatched: 5. The CDR3 is CASSRLGGNEKLFF. The DNA for the CDR3 is TGTGCCAGCAGCCGGTTAGGGGGCAATGAAAAACTGTTTTTT.

J is TRBJ2-6 and V is TRBV5-4; TRBD1 matches 8 bases. Germline CDR1 reads SGHNT; CDR2 reads YYREEE (reference sequence). The CDR3 loop spans 17 amino acids. After removal of 4 bases from V and 0 bases from J, the junction contained 6 bases not matched to a gene. DNA for the CDR3: TGTGCCAGCAGCCAGGGACAGGCGATCTCTGGGGCCAACGTCCTGACTTTC. It is translated as CASSQGQAISGANVLTF. Full variable domain (outside the CDR3, taken from reference TRBV5-4 and TRBJ2-6): ETGVTQSPTHLIKTRGQQVTLRCSSQSGHNTVSWYQQALGQGPQFIFQYYREEENGRGNFPPRFSGLQFPNYSSELNVNALELDDSALYLCASSQGQAISGANVLTFGAGSRLTVL.

The rearrangement joins TRBV6-1 to TRBJ2-2; 10 bases line up with TRBD2. Germline values: CDR1 MNHNS, CDR2 SASEGT. The CDR3 is 20 amino acids. V shed 0 bases, J shed 4 bases, and the junction held 14 bases outside the gene matches. CDR3 coding DNA: TGTGCCAGCAGTGAAGCGCTGTTAGCGGGAGGACATGGGGGCACCGGGGAGCTGTTTTTT. Translated: CASSEALLAGGHGGTGELFF.

This chain joins TRBV5-4 and TRBJ2-5; no reliable D call. The length of the CDR3 is 14 residues. Per germline, CDR1 SGHNT and CDR2 YYREEE (reference sequence). The V end was cut by 0 bases, the J end by 2 bases, with 8 bases between. The CDR3: CASSLGRLQETQYF. CDR3 nucleotides: TGTGCCAGCAGCTTGGGCAGGCTACAAGAGACCCAGTACTTC.

The chain combines TRBV7-8 with TRBJ2-2; TRBD1 matches 7 bases. Germline V gene lookup returns CDR1 SGHVS and CDR2 FQNEAQ. V shed 5 bases and J 6 bases; nucleotides not matched to a gene: 6. The CDR3 sequence is 14 residues long. CDR3 in amino acids: CASSPMTGPGELFF. The CDR3 region has the DNA TGTGCCAGCAGCCCAATGACAGGGCCCGGGGAGCTGTTTTTT.

The chain uses TRBV11-3 and TRBJ2-2; TRBD2 agrees at 13 bases. V was clipped by 5 bases and J by 8 bases; unmatched bases: 2. The CDR3 sequence is 14 residues long. Per the germline V gene, CDR1 is SGHNT and CDR2 is YENEEA. CDR3 amino acids: CASSGTSGTGELFF. The CDR3 nucleotides read TGTGCCAGCAGCGGGACTAGCGGGACTGGGGAGCTGTTTTTT.